Each of the 3 T cell receptor beta chains below was sequenced from the same sample in a study of cytomegalovirus exposure and HLA in healthy donors. The PCR had 60 Vbeta and 13 Jbeta primers. Generated by immunoSEQ multiplex PCR, the TCRdb table keeps only in-frame clones and is missing some. In the table there are tens of thousands of clones, more than 65% of which are singletons. Sequencing used PBMCs. Receptors originate from a man aged 30 to 45 in good health and CMV-seronegative.

The chain employs TRBV2 and TRBJ1-1; no definite D call. The V gene's germline CDR1 is SNHLY and CDR2 FYNNEI. CDR3 length: 14 residues. V was pared by 4 bases and J by 4 bases, with 13 bases between. CDR3 in DNA: TGTGCCAGCAGTGTGTCAGGTCGCCGCACTGAAGCTTTCTTT. Translation: CASSVSGRRTEAFF.

The chain joins TRBV2 to TRBJ1-1; unclear D gene. Trimming stripped 4 bases from V and 0 bases from J, with 6 bases between. Per germline, CDR1 SNHLY and CDR2 FYNNEI. This CDR3 is 13 amino acids long. The CDR3 is CASSVQMNTEAFF. CDR3 coding DNA: TGTGCCAGCAGTGTTCAGATGAACACTGAAGCTTTCTTT.

V is TRBV9 and J is TRBJ2-1, with 9 bases that match TRBD2. The CDR3 is 15 residues long. Germline V CDR1 and CDR2: SGDLS, YYNGEE. V lost 2 bases and J lost 4; bases outside the gene matches: 4. CDR3 in amino acids: CASSVIAGAYNEQFF. The CDR3 nucleotides are TGTGCCAGCAGCGTTATAGCGGGGGCTTACAATGAGCAGTTCTTC.